The 18 T cell receptor beta chains listed next were all sequenced from one sample in a study of long-term antiretroviral therapy in people with HIV (dated by TCRdb to between 2022 and 2023). The immunoSEQ hsTCRB v3.0 assay was used at survey level resolution for TRB variable region sequencing. TCRdb carries this immuneACCESS record with in-frame sequences only. Its versions omit some clonotypes, under half of them owing to an unresolved V gene in the studies checked, with the rest unexplained. This sample has tens of thousands of clones in its table, and around 85% of those were observed once. The ten largest clonotypes hold roughly 5.7% of the sample. The source material was unsorted PBMCs, sampled 3.1 years after starting antiretroviral therapy. The receptors were gathered from a woman aged 45-59 years with HIV.

The rearrangement uses TRBV15 and TRBJ2-3, with no clear D. Germline values: CDR1 LNHNV, CDR2 YYDKDF (reference sequence). This CDR3 has 14 residues. The ends were cut back, 0 bases at V and 7 bases at J, with 11 bases in the middle. CDR3 DNA: TGTGCCACCAGCAGAGATCTAGGATACAATACGCAGTATTTT. Translated: CATSRDLGYNTQYF.

The CDR3 is CSASPGGADNEQFF. The CDR3 nucleotides read TGCAGCGCTTCCCCCGGGGGGGCAGACAATGAGCAGTTCTTC. The chain joins TRBV29-1 to TRBJ2-1; TRBD2 matches at 8 bases. Germline V CDR1 and CDR2: SQVTM, ANQGSEA. The CDR3 sequence is 14 residues long. The trim removed 7 bases at V and 5 bases at J, leaving 10 bases unmatched.

V gene TRBV7-2 combines with J gene TRBJ2-1, with 9 nucleotides matching TRBD1. Germline V gene sequence: CDR1 SGHTA, CDR2 FQGNSA. The CDR3 is 13 residues long. Trimming cost V 5 bases and J 9 bases; bases outside gene matches: 5. The CDR3 here is CASSILQGAEQFF. CDR3 in DNA: TGTGCCAGCAGCATCTTACAGGGGGCTGAGCAGTTCTTC.

This chain connects TRBV27 to TRBJ1-5; weak D call: TRBD1 (5 bases). Trimming shortened V by 2 bases and J by 4 bases, and 9 bases separated the two germline ends. The germline V gene has CDR1 MNHEY and CDR2 SMNVEV (reference sequence). There are 14 residues in the CDR3. CDR3 nucleotides: TGTGCCAGCAGTTTAGGGGGGGGGAATCAGCCCCAGCATTTT. It is translated as CASSLGGGNQPQHF.

The V gene is TRBV14, the J gene TRBJ1-3, with a tentative D call TRBD1 (6 bases). In germline, CDR1 is SGHDN, CDR2 FVKESK. The CDR3 is made up of 14 amino acids. Trimming took 6 bases from V and 1 from J, leaving 10 bases between them. The CDR3 here is CASRQGLSGNTIYF. The CDR3 DNA sequence: TGTGCCAGCAGACAGGGCCTGTCTGGAAACACCATATATTTT.

J is TRBJ1-2 and V is TRBV2, with D perhaps matching TRBD1 (5 bases). The V gene's germline CDR1 is SNHLY and CDR2 FYNNEI. This CDR3 region has 14 residues. Trimming took 4 bases from V and 4 from J, leaving 13 bases between them. DNA of the CDR3: TGTGCCAGCAGTGTACCGGGGGAAAGCTATGGCTACACCTTC. Its translation: CASSVPGESYGYTF.

The CDR3 here is CASSEVVLGSITEAFF. The CDR3 nucleotides are TGTGCCAGCAGTGAAGTGGTCCTCGGGTCTATTACTGAAGCTTTCTTT. J is TRBJ1-1 and V is TRBV2; unclear D gene. CDR1 is SNHLY, CDR2 FYNNEI, per germline. This CDR3 spans 16 amino acids. Trimming stripped 1 base from V and 5 bases from J, with 17 bases between.

The chain combines TRBV9 with TRBJ2-1; 7 bases fit TRBD2. This CDR3 comprises 15 residues. The germline V gene has CDR1 SGDLS and CDR2 YYNGEE. V lost 0 bases and J lost 0; bases outside the gene matches: 0. This CDR3 reads CASSVGGGSYNEQFF. CDR3 coding DNA: TGTGCCAGCAGCGTAGGGGGGGGCTCCTACAATGAGCAGTTCTTC.

The rearrangement links TRBV6-6 to TRBJ2-5, with D perhaps TRBD2 (5 bases). V lost 4 bases, J lost 0 bases, and 9 bases lay in between. The CDR3 consists of 14 residues. Germline loops: CDR1 MNHNY, CDR2 SVGAGI (reference sequence). CDR3 sequence reads: CASSSRGNQETQYF. DNA of the CDR3: TGTGCCAGCAGTTCCCGAGGGAACCAAGAGACCCAGTACTTC.

V and J are TRBV5-4 and TRBJ2-5; D ambiguous. V was cut by 1 base and J by 3 bases, with 7 bases left in between. Per germline, CDR1 SGHNT and CDR2 YYREEE (reference sequence). This CDR3 region has 13 residues. DNA for the CDR3: TGTGCCAGCAGCTTGTTGACCGAAGAGACCCAGTACTTC. Protein sequence: CASSLLTEETQYF.

V and J are TRBV5-6 and TRBJ1-5, with TRBD1 as a possible D gene (6 bases). Trimming removed 3 bases from V and 0 bases from J, with 16 bases in between. The CDR3 covers 17 residues. Per the germline V gene, CDR1 is SGHDT and CDR2 is YYEEEE. The CDR3 DNA reads TGTGCCAGCAGCTGGACAAGGGGGTCGTATAGCAATCAGCCCCAGCATTTT. Translating it yields CASSWTRGSYSNQPQHF.

The chain couples TRBV7-9 to TRBJ2-7; 10 bases are a match to TRBD1. The CDR3 consists of 15 residues. V dropped 4 bases and J dropped 1; count of bases not matched to a gene: 4. Germline lookup yields CDR1 SEHNR and CDR2 FQNEAQ (reference sequence). CDR3 coding DNA: TGTGCCAGCAGCTCGACAGGGGGCCCTTCCTACGAGCAGTACTTC. Protein sequence: CASSSTGGPSYEQYF. The full variable domain, rest sourced from reference TRBV7-9 and TRBJ2-7, is DTGVSQNPRHKITKRGQNVTFRCDPISEHNRLYWYRQTLGQGPEFLTYFQNEAQLEKSRLLSDRFSAERPKGSFSTLEIQRTEQGDSAMYLCASSSTGGPSYEQYFGPGTRLTVT.

The gene calls are TRBV7-2 and TRBJ1-6; D may be TRBD1 (5 bases). CDR1 SGHTA and CDR2 FQGNSA come from the germline V gene. Trimming cost V 8 bases and J 16 bases, with 27 bases left between them. This CDR3 is 15 amino acids long. Here the CDR3 reads CASSEGARLVRGLHF. CDR3 bases: TGTGCCAGCTCCGAAGGGGCCAGGCTGGTGCGGGGACTCCACTTT.

This chain connects TRBV7-9 to TRBJ2-2; tentative D call: TRBD2 (6 bases). This CDR3 region has 14 residues. V dropped 4 bases and J dropped 6 bases, with 12 bases sitting between them. Germline CDR1 SEHNR, CDR2 FQNEAQ (reference sequence). The CDR3 here is CASSSTSVPGELFF. CDR3 sequence (DNA): TGTGCCAGCAGCTCGACTAGTGTTCCCGGGGAGCTGTTTTTT.

The V and J genes are TRBV30 and TRBJ2-7; D might be TRBD1 or TRBD2, each matching 5 bases. Germline CDR1 is GTSNPN and CDR2 is SVGIG (reference sequence). The CDR3 loop spans 12 amino acids. V lost 2 bases, J lost 4 bases, and 9 bases lay in between. This CDR3 is CAWSIEGYEQYF. CDR3 bases: TGTGCCTGGAGTATAGAGGGGTACGAGCAGTACTTC. Using reference TRBV30 and TRBJ2-7 for the parts outside the CDR3, the full variable domain is SQTIHQWPATLVQPVGSPLSLECTVEGTSNPNLYWYRQAAGRGLQLLFYSVGIGQISSEVPQNLSASRPQDRQFILSSKKLLLSDSGFYLCAWSIEGYEQYFGPGTRLTVT.

This sequence joins TRBV27 and TRBJ2-7; the D is unclear. The CDR3 has 16 residues. V was trimmed by 4 bases and J by 0 bases, leaving 16 bases between them. In germline, CDR1 is MNHEY, CDR2 SMNVEV (reference sequence). CDR3 DNA sequence: TGTGCCAGCAGTTCCTTGATTGGGCCTAGCTCCTACGAGCAGTACTTC. Protein sequence: CASSSLIGPSSYEQYF.

This clone has only one observation. The rearrangement uses TRBV11-1 and TRBJ2-2; 7 bases map to TRBD2. Germline CDR1 SGHAT, CDR2 FQDESV (reference sequence). This CDR3 is built from 15 residues. After removal of 2 bases from V and 4 bases from J, the junction contained 4 bases not matched to a gene. In nucleotides, the CDR3 is TGTGCCAGCAGCTTAACGTGGGGGGGCACCGGGGAGCTGTTTTTT. Translated: CASSLTWGGTGELFF.

The chain combines TRBV4-1 with TRBJ1-3; perhaps TRBD1 as D (5 bases). Germline CDR1 is MGHRA and CDR2 is YSYEKL. The CDR3 loop spans 11 amino acids. V was trimmed by 3 bases and J by 8 bases, leaving 5 bases between them. The CDR3 coding sequence is TGCGCCAGCAGCCAGGGGGACACCATATATTTT. Residues: CASSQGDTIYF.